Listed below are T cell receptor beta chains from one sample, sequenced in a study of T cell responses to AZD1222 COVID-19 vaccine. The method was immunoSEQ multiplex PCR; TCRdb's version includes in-frame clones alone and lacks a portion of them. The table includes 150,000 or so clones, 92% detected once. Here the sequenced sample was peripheral blood, taken on day 0 of AZD1222 vaccination. These TCRs come from an adult in good health. CDR3s leave out the opening cysteine and the closing phenylalanine or tryptophan. Fields, in order: V gene, D gene, J gene, CDR3 protein. D genes are given only for firm matches.

TRBV2,NA,TRBJ1-4,ASSEFAAGSNEKLF
TRBV19,TRBD2,TRBJ2-5,ASSGTSGQETQY
TRBV7-2,NA,TRBJ1-2,ASSWDTANYGYT
TRBV19,NA,TRBJ1-1,ASSIVWTVTEAF
TRBV2,NA,TRBJ2-3,ATMGPGITQGTTDTQY
TRBV6-2/TRBV6-3,TRBD2,TRBJ2-3,ASSSFPSGGLTDTQY
TRBV28,NA,TRBJ2-7,ASSSPGLSYEQY
TRBV7-2,NA,TRBJ2-7,ASSSPSAYEQY
TRBV9,NA,TRBJ1-5,ASSGGGHSNQPQH
TRBV10-3,TRBD1,TRBJ2-3,AIKRGPDTQY
TRBV10-1,TRBD2,TRBJ2-7,ASSDRSGGALEQY
TRBV4-3,NA,TRBJ2-2,ASSQVKGKDGELF
TRBV29-1,NA,TRBJ1-1,SVERVWGTEAF
TRBV7-9,NA,TRBJ2-2,ASSRTGPANTGELF
TRBV18,NA,TRBJ2-7,ASSPGDLNAYEQY
TRBV7-3,TRBD1,TRBJ2-3,ASSLGTGRTDTQY
TRBV5-1,NA,TRBJ1-5,ASSLEGGGYQPQH
TRBV27,NA,TRBJ2-7,ASSVKRTTYEQY
TRBV12-3/TRBV12-4,NA,TRBJ1-2,ASRPGTQEGYT
TRBV19,NA,TRBJ1-5,ASSIRGDWHQPQH
TRBV6-5,NA,TRBJ2-5,ASSYPSLEGEETQY
TRBV28,NA,TRBJ1-3,ASTRGAGNTIY
TRBV27,TRBD1,TRBJ2-5,ASSFWDRQETQY
TRBV2,TRBD2,TRBJ2-1,ARTLGAAGGTYNEQF